This T cell receptor (beta chain) was identified in a study of blood T cell repertoires in COVID-19. Study at large: Samples came from the United States, Italy and Spain, spanning acute and convalescent COVID-19. T cells, B-cell-depleted T cells, or PBMCs supplied cDNA or gDNA.

Patients of the Seattle cohort, enrolled during active infection, were followed longitudinally. Trimming stripped 1 base from V and 8 bases from J, with 11 bases between. Germline V gives CDR1 SEHNR, CDR2 FQNEAQ (reference sequence). The CDR3 length is 14 residues. As processed by the authors: By means of reference gene primer amplification, nucleated cell counts were estimated. TCRdb keeps only in-frame clones here, not all; method: immunoSEQ multiplex PCR. V and J calls plus clone size are reproduced from that table; the DNA served to infer D and trimming. The repertoire includes just over 60,000 clones, 80% of them detected once, and 15% to 20% sits in the top ten.

Specimen: peripheral blood. This chain connects TRBV7-9 to TRBJ1-4; no definite D call. The TCR comes from a young man with COVID-19, enrolled during active disease. CDR3 region: CASSLGPAGEKLFF. The CDR3 DNA reads TGTGCCAGCAGCTTAGGGCCGGCGGGGGAAAAACTGTTTTTT. Complete variable domain (other parts from reference TRBV7-9 and TRBJ1-4): DTGVSQNPRHKITKRGQNVTFRCDPISEHNRLYWYRQTLGQGPEFLTYFQNEAQLEKSRLLSDRFSAERPKGSFSTLEIQRTEQGDSAMYLCASSLGPAGEKLFFGSGTQLSVL.